This is a list of T cell receptor beta chains from one sample in a study of blood T cell repertoires in COVID-19. The protocol was immunoSEQ multiplex PCR, while the TCRdb copy is restricted to in-frame clones and leaves out a portion. The sample has approximately 180,000 clones; about 86% are singletons. The sample taken for sequencing was peripheral blood. The receptor source for this set is a woman between 70 and 85 years old with COVID-19, enrolled during active disease. Both conserved end residues are part of each CDR3. The D gene is left open where the match is weak. A row's size may be missing; if present it is once, few, many or a size class.

v_call	d_call	clone_size	j_call	cdr3_aa
TRBV3-1/TRBV3-2	-	-	TRBJ2-5	CASSQPPSGRDQETQYF
TRBV27	TRBD1	-	TRBJ2-7	CASSTGGTYEQYF
TRBV19	-	-	TRBJ2-5	CASSDPQGNSRETQYF
TRBV4-1	-	-	TRBJ2-7	CASSQAGGSSYEQYF
TRBV6-2/TRBV6-3	-	-	TRBJ2-1	CASSKTGVHNEQFF
TRBV27	-	-	TRBJ1-5	CASSQREVWGVNQPQHF
TRBV4-3	TRBD1	few	TRBJ1-2	CASSQGNTGTASISF
TRBV9	TRBD2	-	TRBJ2-2	CASSPMVGGTGELFF
TRBV4-3	-	-	TRBJ2-6	CASSQTQTGLSGANVLTF
TRBV27	TRBD1	few	TRBJ1-5	CASSPLGTGNNQPQHF
TRBV11-3	TRBD1	-	TRBJ2-1	CASSRRQGDQNEQFF
TRBV19	TRBD1	-	TRBJ2-7	CASSMGTGTFYEQYF